The 2 T cell receptor beta chains reported below all come from one sample, sequenced in a study of Graves' ophthalmopathy and Graves' hyperthyroidism. The TCR beta CDR3 regions underwent amplification from RNA transcripts. A first-round RT-PCR used HTBI primers, followed by a second-round multiplex PCR. In TCRdb, the multiplex PCR reads were re-called with MiXCR into one record per CDR3 protein. The sample holds nearly 400,000 distinct CDR3 sequences, 18% seen once. Source material: peripheral blood. The receptors come from a woman aged 18-29 years with Graves' ophthalmopathy.

This clonotype was seen many times. The V and J genes are TRBV25-1 and TRBJ1-5; D is uncertain. This CDR3 has 14 residues. Germline V lookup: CDR1 MGHDK, CDR2 SYGVNS. Deletions cut 1 base from V and 6 bases from J, with 10 bases between. CDR3 in amino acids: CASSESQRVQPQHF. CDR3 DNA: TGTGCCAGCAGTGAATCGCAGCGGGTTCAGCCCCAGCATTTT. Looking up the rest from reference TRBV25-1 and TRBJ1-5 gives the full variable domain: EADIYQTPRYLVIGTGKKITLECSQTMGHDKMYWYQQDPGMELHLIHYSYGVNSTEKGDLSSESTVSRIRTEHFPLTLESARPSHTSQYLCASSESQRVQPQHFGDGTRLSIL.

Ten or more counts support this clonotype. The chain couples TRBV15 to TRBJ1-5; a possible D gene is TRBD1 (5 bases). Germline CDR1 and CDR2: LNHNV and YYDKDF (reference sequence). The V and J ends lost 1 base and 4 bases respectively, with 14 bases between them. CDR3 length: 16 amino acids. CDR3 in DNA: TGTGCCACCAGCAGAGCAGCGGGACTTCGAAATCAGCCCCAGCATTTT. It codes for CATSRAAGLRNQPQHF. The variable domain in full, completed from reference TRBV15 and TRBJ1-5, reads DAMVIQNPRYQVTQFGKPVTLSCSQTLNHNVMYWYQQKSSQAPKLLFHYYDKDFNNEADTPDNFQSRRPNTSFCFLDIRSPGLGDTAMYLCATSRAAGLRNQPQHFGDGTRLSIL.